This TCR beta chain was found in a study of cytomegalovirus exposure and HLA in healthy donors. The CDR3 is made up of 14 amino acids. Trimming took 2 bases from V and 1 from J, leaving 11 bases between them. Germline V gene data show CDR1 as GTSNPN and CDR2 as SVGIG (reference sequence). In the PCR, 60 Vbeta and 13 Jbeta primers were used. TCRdb's table, derived via immunoSEQ multiplex PCR, lists solely in-frame clones and lacks some. Among 60,000 or so clones listed, more than 65% were seen once. Sequenced material: PBMCs. The receptor was derived from a man in his forties in good health and CMV-seropositive. This rearrangement joins TRBV30 to TRBJ1-2, with D unclear. This CDR3 is CAWSTDGINYGYTF. The CDR3 DNA is TGTGCCTGGAGTACGGACGGGATTAACTATGGCTACACCTTC.